Below, 24 T cell receptor beta chains from the same sample are listed, as sequenced in a study of control samples from healthy donors and cancer patients. Clones were sequenced by immunoSEQ multiplex PCR, and TCRdb holds only the in-frame ones, with some missing. Of about 92,000 clones in the sample, more than 75% were seen once. Specimen: blood. The receptors originated from a woman aged 55-69 years in good health.

The V gene is TRBV6-5, the J gene TRBJ1-2; TRBD1 might be the D (5 bases). Germline V gene sequence: CDR1 MNHEY, CDR2 SVGAGI. V was cut by 8 bases and J by 0 bases, with 13 bases left in between. The CDR3 consists of 14 residues. The CDR3 spells CASLQGTANYGYTF. The CDR3 nucleotides are TGTGCCAGCCTTCAGGGTACAGCTAACTATGGCTACACCTTC.

This clone came up once. The chain combines TRBV21-1 with TRBJ2-2. TRBV21-1 corresponds to a pseudogene. The CDR3 covers 17 residues. CDR3 DNA sequence: TGTGCCAGCGTCCGGGCCTCAGCCCAAGAAAACACCGGGGAGCTGTTTTTT. Translation gives CASVRASAQENTGELFF.

The V call is TRBV9, the J call TRBJ1-5; 11 bases align to TRBD1. In germline, CDR1 is SGDLS, CDR2 YYNGEE. The CDR3 runs to 15 residues. The V segment lost 4 bases and the J segment 4 bases; nucleotides outside the gene matches: 4. The CDR3 sequence: CASSSGQGANQPQHF. CDR3 nucleotide sequence: TGTGCCAGCAGCTCCGGACAGGGGGCTAATCAGCCCCAGCATTTT.

In its sample, this clone was seen once. DNA of the CDR3: TGCGCCAGCAGCTGGGGGGGTGACACTGAAGCTTTCTTT. This encodes CASSWGGDTEAFF. The genes are TRBV5-1 and TRBJ1-1; tentatively, D is TRBD1 (5 bases). The length of the CDR3 is 13 residues. Deletions cut 3 bases from V and 3 bases from J, with 9 bases between. Per the germline V gene, CDR1 is SGHRS and CDR2 is YFSETQ.

The rearrangement uses TRBV7-6 and TRBJ1-2, with no clear D. V was shortened by 1 base and J by 1 base, with 10 bases between the two germline ends. In germline, CDR1 is SGHVS, CDR2 FNYEAQ. CDR3 length equals 15 residues. The CDR3 DNA follows: TGTGCCAGCAGCTTAGATGAAGGGCTTAACTATGGCTACACCTTC. It is translated as CASSLDEGLNYGYTF.

CDR3 sequence (DNA): TGTGCCAGCCGCGACAGATGGGAAGCTTTCTTT. Translated, it gives CASRDRWEAFF. The chain employs TRBV28 and TRBJ1-1; weak D call: TRBD1 (5 bases). Germline CDR1 and CDR2: MDHEN and SYDVKM. Trimming pared 8 bases from V and 8 bases from J, leaving 12 bases between. The CDR3 consists of 11 residues. The whole variable domain, filled in from reference TRBV28 and TRBJ1-1, reads DVKVTQSSRYLVKRTGEKVFLECVQDMDHENMFWYRQDPGLGLRLIYFSYDVKMKEKGDIPEGYSVSREKKERFSLILESASTNQTSMYLCASRDRWEAFFGQGTRLTVV.

V and J are TRBV28 and TRBJ1-6; possible D gene TRBD1, 5 bases. Germline V gene lookup returns CDR1 MDHEN and CDR2 SYDVKM. CDR3 length: 15 amino acids. The V and J ends lost 7 bases and 5 bases respectively, with 15 bases between them. CDR3 amino acids: CASNGGAGNNSPLHF. In nucleotides, the CDR3 is TGTGCCAGCAACGGGGGAGCAGGGAATAATTCACCCCTCCACTTT. Looking up the rest from reference TRBV28 and TRBJ1-6 gives the full variable domain: DVKVTQSSRYLVKRTGEKVFLECVQDMDHENMFWYRQDPGLGLRLIYFSYDVKMKEKGDIPEGYSVSREKKERFSLILESASTNQTSMYLCASNGGAGNNSPLHFGNGTRLTVT.

This clone was recorded only once. This sequence joins TRBV27 and TRBJ1-2; D is unclear. Per the germline V gene, CDR1 is MNHEY and CDR2 is SMNVEV (reference sequence). V lost 0 bases and J lost 5, with 7 bases in between. The CDR3 extends over 13 amino acids. The CDR3 bases are TGTGCCAGCAGTTTATCAAGTTCTTATGGCTACACCTTC. It encodes CASSLSSSYGYTF.

The genes are TRBV18 and TRBJ1-6; tentatively, D is TRBD1 (6 bases). This CDR3 contains 15 residues. V lost 1 base, J lost 7 bases, and 11 bases lay in between. Germline CDR1 is KGHSH and CDR2 is LQKENI. This chain's CDR3 is CASSPRKGENSPLHF. The CDR3 bases are TGTGCCAGCTCACCACGGAAGGGGGAAAATTCACCCCTCCACTTT.

V and J are TRBV27 and TRBJ1-5; D is unclear. This CDR3 is built from 13 residues. The V end lost 2 bases, the J end lost 0 bases, and 2 bases lay between the germline ends. The germline V gene encodes CDR1 MNHEY and CDR2 SMNVEV (reference sequence). CDR3 sequence: CASSLVSNQPQHF. CDR3 nucleotides: TGTGCCAGCAGTTTAGTTAGCAATCAGCCCCAGCATTTT.

V is TRBV27 and J is TRBJ2-7, with D tentatively TRBD2 (6 bases). This CDR3 spans 13 amino acids. Germline V gene data show CDR1 as MNHEY and CDR2 as SMNVEV (reference sequence). V lost 6 bases to trimming and J lost 7 bases, with 16 bases between them. DNA of the CDR3: TGTGCCAGCAGACCAGGCGGGGTCTGGGAGCAGTACTTC. Amino acids: CASRPGGVWEQYF.

The chain recombines TRBV28 with TRBJ1-2; D gene uncertain. CDR3 length: 15 residues. Germline assignment: CDR1 MDHEN and CDR2 SYDVKM. V dropped 4 bases and J dropped 0 bases, with 12 bases sitting between them. As DNA, the CDR3 is TGTGCCAGCAGTTCCCCTCGGGCCCCTAACTATGGCTACACCTTC. Amino acid sequence: CASSSPRAPNYGYTF.

This chain connects TRBV6-5 to TRBJ1-6; D possibly corresponds to TRBD1 (6 bases). The CDR3 contains 14 residues. V gave up 5 bases and J gave up 11 bases, with 16 bases separating them. Looked up from germline, CDR1 is MNHEY and CDR2 is SVGAGI. DNA of the CDR3: TGTGCCAGCAGTCCTAGGGGGGAAGAGACACCCCTCCACTTT. This encodes CASSPRGEETPLHF.

The chain links TRBV19 to TRBJ1-5, with D perhaps matching TRBD1 (6 bases). CDR3 size: 17 residues. V shed 7 bases and J shed 4 bases, with 23 bases lying between them. From germline, CDR1 is LNHDA and CDR2 SQIVND (reference sequence). CDR3 region: CASTLGGALRRNQPQHF. The CDR3 nucleotides are TGTGCCAGTACCCTTGGGGGGGCATTAAGAAGGAATCAGCCCCAGCATTTT.

The chain combines TRBV28 with TRBJ1-2; 7 bases fit TRBD1. V lost 1 base and J lost 4; bases outside the gene matches: 3. This CDR3 is 14 amino acids long. Germline V CDR1 and CDR2: MDHEN, SYDVKM. This CDR3 reads CASSLLTGIYGYTF. In DNA form, the CDR3 reads TGTGCCAGCAGTTTATTGACAGGGATCTATGGCTACACCTTC.

This clone was seen a single time. The V gene is TRBV12-3 or TRBV12-4, the J gene TRBJ1-2; D gene unclear. The V end was cut by 1 base, the J end by 7 bases, with 7 bases between. The length of the CDR3 is 12 residues. CDR3 protein: CASSLGGGGYTF. The CDR3 nucleotides read TGTGCCAGCAGTTTAGGGGGAGGTGGCTACACCTTC.

The CDR3 loop is CASSSREGTEAFF. Here the CDR3 DNA reads TGTGCCAGCAGCTCCAGGGAAGGGACTGAAGCTTTCTTT. This chain links TRBV11-2 with TRBJ1-1; D perhaps matches TRBD1 (5 bases). Between the trimmed V and J ends, which lost 4 bases and 5 bases, there was a span of 11 bases. Germline V gives CDR1 SGHAT, CDR2 FQNNGV. The CDR3 loop spans 13 amino acids. Supplemented by reference TRBV11-2 and TRBJ1-1, the full variable domain reads EAGVAQSPRYKIIEKRQSVAFWCNPISGHATLYWYQQILGQGPKLLIQFQNNGVVDDSQLPKDRFSAERLKGVDSTLKIQPAKLEDSAVYLCASSSREGTEAFFGQGTRLTVV.

This rearrangement joins TRBV5-1 to TRBJ2-1; D gene uncertain. V was cut by 1 base and J by 0 bases, with 8 bases left in between. This CDR3 region has 15 residues. Per the germline V gene, CDR1 is SGHRS and CDR2 is YFSETQ. DNA for the CDR3: TGCGCCAGCAGCTTGATTACGGGCTCCTACAATGAGCAGTTCTTC. It encodes CASSLITGSYNEQFF.

Concerning this clone itself: Within the sample, other DNA sequences also encode this same CDR3. This sequence joins TRBV6-5 and TRBJ2-2; D gene unclear. The length of the CDR3 is 12 residues. Trimming cost V 4 bases and J 5 bases, with 5 bases left between them. Germline loops: CDR1 MNHEY, CDR2 SVGAGI. In DNA form, the CDR3 reads TGTGCCAGCAGTTCCCTTACCGGGGAGCTGTTTTTT. Amino acid sequence: CASSSLTGELFF.

The chain couples TRBV18 to TRBJ1-3; D is unclear. Germline assignment: CDR1 KGHSH and CDR2 LQKENI. V was pared by 2 bases and J by 0 bases, with 8 bases between. This CDR3 is built from 15 residues. The CDR3 DNA is TGTGCCAGCTCACCAACAACAGTCTCTGGAAACACCATATATTTT. It encodes CASSPTTVSGNTIYF.

The V and J genes are TRBV5-1 and TRBJ1-1; D possibly corresponds to TRBD1 (5 bases). Per the germline V gene, CDR1 is SGHRS and CDR2 is YFSETQ. The CDR3 length is 15 residues. With 3 bases removed from V and 7 bases from J, the gap between germline ends came to 19 bases. The CDR3 nucleotides are TGCGCCAGCAGCTCCAGCGGACAAGCGGGAATTGAAGCTTTCTTT. Translating it yields CASSSSGQAGIEAFF.

The gene calls are TRBV6-2 or TRBV6-3 and TRBJ1-4, with TRBD1 identical over 8 bases. The CDR3 extends over 14 amino acids. V trimming: 3 bases; J trimming: 8 bases; junction bases outside the gene matches: 5. The germline V gene has CDR1 MNHEY and CDR2 SVGEGT. The CDR3 here is CASSYLDRDEKLFF. CDR3 in DNA: TGTGCCAGCAGTTATTTGGACAGGGACGAAAAACTGTTTTTT.

The V and J genes are TRBV11-2 and TRBJ1-4; 7 nucleotides match TRBD1. The CDR3 has 17 amino acids. V lost 5 bases to trimming and J lost 0 bases; unmatched junction nucleotides: 9. Germline lookup yields CDR1 SGHAT and CDR2 FQNNGV. The CDR3 DNA is TGTGCCAGCAGCCCCGGACAGGCACTATCAACTAATGAAAAACTGTTTTTT. Its translation: CASSPGQALSTNEKLFF.

The V and J genes are TRBV11-2 and TRBJ1-3, with D possibly TRBD1 on 6 matching bases. There are 17 residues in the CDR3. Trimming shortened V by 1 base and J by 2 bases, and 15 bases separated the two germline ends. The V gene's germline CDR1 is SGHAT and CDR2 FQNNGV. The chain's CDR3 is CASSLGVGQGTGNTIYF. CDR3 nucleotide sequence: TGTGCCAGCAGCTTAGGTGTGGGCCAGGGGACTGGAAACACCATATATTTT.